This TCR beta chain derives from a study of cytomegalovirus exposure and HLA in healthy donors. Findings and caveats of the study: Cytomegalovirus-associated status was assigned to about 170 TCR beta chains. Usually a TCR sequence was rare, but some public TCRs were found in many donors.

As regards this clone: What it recognizes is unknown. Other DNA sequences within the sample encode an identical CDR3.

The donors were part of the roughly 130-subject validation cohort, which stood apart from the approximately 670-subject first cohort. Using immunoSEQ multiplex PCR, the repertoire was profiled, and TCRdb retains in-frame clones only, with some absent. This table has about 400,000 clones, roughly 85% appearing once. Trimming took 4 bases from V and 4 from J, leaving 5 bases between them. The CDR3 totals 11 residues. Per the germline V gene, CDR1 is MDHEN and CDR2 is SYDVKM. What was sequenced was PBMCs. V gene TRBV28 combines with J gene TRBJ2-7; D unclear. The receptor comes from a young woman in good health and CMV-seronegative. The CDR3 coding sequence is TGTGCCAGCAGTTCTCCGTACGAGCAGTACTTC. The encoded protein is CASSSPYEQYF. Full variable domain (outside the CDR3, taken from reference TRBV28 and TRBJ2-7): DVKVTQSSRYLVKRTGEKVFLECVQDMDHENMFWYRQDPGLGLRLIYFSYDVKMKEKGDIPEGYSVSREKKERFSLILESASTNQTSMYLCASSSPYEQYFGPGTRLTVT.